This TCR beta chain was found in a study of blood T cell repertoires in COVID-19. The overall study: Samples came from the United States, Italy and Spain, spanning acute and convalescent COVID-19. The analysed material was cDNA or gDNA that came from T cells, B-cell-depleted T cells, or PBMCs.

This clone occurred a few times. Authors' analysis steps: Estimation of nucleated cell counts was performed using reference gene primer amplification. This table comes from immunoSEQ multiplex PCR, and its TCRdb copy is limited to in-frame clones, with some not included. The V and J calls and clone size come from that table; D and trimming were worked out from the DNA. The sample includes 100,000 to 150,000 clones, approximately 90% of them seen just once. V was cut by 2 bases and J by 7 bases, with 18 bases left in between. This CDR3 is built from 15 residues. CDR1 and CDR2 (germline): LGHNA, YNFKEQ.

The clonotype originates from a man aged 45-60 years with active or convalescent COVID-19. The gene calls are TRBV4-2 and TRBJ2-7; weak D call: TRBD1 (6 bases). The sequencing sample was made of peripheral blood. This chain's CDR3 is CASSQRRDTPGEQYF. The CDR3 region has the DNA TGTGCCAGCAGCCAAAGAAGGGACACCCCAGGAGAGCAGTACTTC.